This T cell receptor (beta chain) was recovered during a study of shared clonotypes between healthy human individuals. Data came from immunoSEQ multiplex PCR; TCRdb stores just in-frame clones and leaves some out. The table has about 960,000 clones, 76% seen once. The V gene's germline CDR1 is LGHNA and CDR2 YSLEER. The CDR3 is 16 residues long. V was clipped by 1 base and J by 4 bases; unmatched bases: 2. Donors, healthy HIV-negative adults, lacked recent acute infections or vaccinations. Nashville, Tennessee was home to all donors, who were Caucasian adults. The authors divided CD4+ cells into CD45RA+ naive and CD45RA-negative memory subsets.

The sequencing sample was made of memory CD4+ T cells sorted from blood. The subset denotes: CD45RA-negative fraction. This TCR derives from a man aged 18 to 35 in good health. This rearrangement joins TRBV4-3 to TRBJ2-3, with 13 bases fitting TRBD2. The CDR3 DNA sequence: TGCGCCAGCAGCCAAGGGACTAGCGGGAGATCAGATACGCAGTATTTT. Translating gives CASSQGTSGRSDTQYF.